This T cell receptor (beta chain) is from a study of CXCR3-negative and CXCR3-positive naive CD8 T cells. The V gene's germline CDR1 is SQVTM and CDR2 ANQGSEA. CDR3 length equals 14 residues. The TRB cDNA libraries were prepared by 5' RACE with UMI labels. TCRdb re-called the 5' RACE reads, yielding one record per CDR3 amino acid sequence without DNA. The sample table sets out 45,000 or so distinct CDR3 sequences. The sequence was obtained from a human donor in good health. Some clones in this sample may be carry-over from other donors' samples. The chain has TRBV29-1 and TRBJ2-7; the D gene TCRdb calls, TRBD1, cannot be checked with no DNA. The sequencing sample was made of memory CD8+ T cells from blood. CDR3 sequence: CSVWAGEESYEQYF.